This TCR beta chain emerged from a study of OX40 agonist ivuxolimab in advanced cancers. Broader study findings: The CD4+ and CD8+ T cells in the blood had expanded clonally by week 6 at 0.1 to 3.0 mg/kg.

Generated by immunoSEQ multiplex PCR, the TCRdb table keeps only in-frame clones and is missing some. The sample yields 70,000 to 85,000 clones, roughly 84% seen once. This clone was counted once. The antigen remains undetermined. This CDR3 spans 14 amino acids. The V gene end was trimmed by 2 bases and the J gene end by 7 bases; junction bases not matched to a gene: 6. Germline lookup yields CDR1 SGHTA and CDR2 FQGNSA. The sample consisted of CD4+ or CD8+ T cells sorted from blood, taken in a trial of the OX40 agonist ivuxolimab. This receptor was obtained from an adult with an advanced solid tumor such as melanoma, head and neck, liver or kidney cancer. The chain links TRBV7-2 to TRBJ2-7; TRBD2 matches at 9 bases. Here the CDR3 reads CASSLSSGTGEQYF. The DNA for the CDR3 is TGTGCCAGCAGCTTATCTAGCGGGACCGGAGAGCAGTACTTC.